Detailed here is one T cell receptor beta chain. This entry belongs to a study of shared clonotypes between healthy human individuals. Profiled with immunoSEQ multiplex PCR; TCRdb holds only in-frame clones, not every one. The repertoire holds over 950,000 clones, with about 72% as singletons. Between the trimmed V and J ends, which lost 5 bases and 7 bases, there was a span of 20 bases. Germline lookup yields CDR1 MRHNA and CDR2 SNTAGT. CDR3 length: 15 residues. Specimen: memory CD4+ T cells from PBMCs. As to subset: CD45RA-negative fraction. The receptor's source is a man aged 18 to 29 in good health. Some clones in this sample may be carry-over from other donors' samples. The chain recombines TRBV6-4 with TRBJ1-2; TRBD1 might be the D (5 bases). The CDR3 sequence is CASSPGSISGAGYTF. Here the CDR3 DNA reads TGTGCCAGCAGTCCAGGGTCGATCTCCGGGGCTGGCTACACCTTC.